The sample holds many counts of the clone carrying this T cell receptor beta chain. The study amplified TCR beta CDR3 regions using RNA transcripts. The workflow started with a first-round RT-PCR run with HTBI primers and then moved on to a second-round multiplex PCR. TCRdb analysed the multiplex PCR reads with MiXCR anew, one entry per CDR3 protein. The sample lists around 470,000 distinct CDR3 sequences, around 14% seen once, with over 7.5% in the top ten. This entry belongs to a study of Graves' ophthalmopathy and Graves' hyperthyroidism. CDR3 size: 21 residues. The V gene's germline CDR1 is MNHGY and CDR2 SVAAGI. V shed 4 bases and J shed 2 bases, with 32 bases lying between them.

What was sequenced was blood. This sequence was found in a young woman with Graves' ophthalmopathy. The chain combines TRBV6-9 with TRBJ1-2; D perhaps matches TRBD1 (5 bases). CDR3 DNA sequence: TGTGCCAGCAGTTCTCGAATAGGACACTTTATCGGCGAGAGGCCCAACTATGGCTACACCTTC. This codes for CASSSRIGHFIGERPNYGYTF.